Below are 21 T cell receptor beta chains sequenced from a single sample in a study of PD-1 blockade in classical Hodgkin lymphoma. All trial patients relapsed after autologous stem cell transplantation. Clones were read by immunoSEQ multiplex PCR, and TCRdb kept only the in-frame ones, dropping some. Here the sample spans about 97,000 clones, around 88% being singletons. The sample here was peripheral blood mononuclear cells (PBMCs), taken before the second cycle of nivolumab. Source of these receptors: a human donor with classical Hodgkin lymphoma.

The chain couples TRBV6-5 to TRBJ2-1; D is ambiguous. The CDR3 is 15 amino acids. The ends were cut back, 2 bases at V and 10 bases at J, with 18 bases in the middle. The germline CDR1 and CDR2 sequences are MNHEY and SVGAGI. CDR3 protein: CASSYGVWAWQEQFF. The CDR3 bases are TGTGCCAGCAGTTACGGTGTTTGGGCTTGGCAAGAGCAGTTCTTC.

The rearrangement links TRBV7-2 to TRBJ2-7; 10 positions agree with TRBD1. The CDR3 length is 15 residues. CDR1 is SGHTA and CDR2 is FQGNSA in the germline V gene. With V trimmed by 0 bases and J by 5 bases, 4 bases remained unmatched. Here the CDR3 reads CASSLALTGGDEQYF. CDR3 bases: TGTGCCAGCAGCTTAGCGCTGACAGGGGGCGACGAGCAGTACTTC. Full variable domain (missing parts from reference TRBV7-2 and TRBJ2-7): GAGVSQSPSNKVTEKGKDVELRCDPISGHTALYWYRQSLGQGLEFLIYFQGNSAPDKSGLPSDRFSAERTGGSVSTLTIQRTQQEDSAVYLCASSLALTGGDEQYFGPGTRLTVT.

The J gene is TRBJ2-5, the V gene TRBV18, with D unclear. Germline CDR1 KGHSH, CDR2 LQKENI. Trimming removed 3 bases at V and 7 bases at J, with 12 bases between. This CDR3 comprises 13 residues. The CDR3 loop is CASSPEAAGTQYF. CDR3 bases: TGTGCCAGCTCACCCGAGGCCGCTGGGACCCAGTACTTC.

V is TRBV11-2 and J is TRBJ2-1; D gene uncertain. V dropped 3 bases and J dropped 9 bases, with 12 bases sitting between them. This CDR3 has 13 amino acids. The germline CDR1 and CDR2 sequences are SGHAT and FQNNGV. CDR3 nucleotides: TGTGCCAGCAGCTTTCTAGAAAGGGCTGAGCAGTTCTTC. It specifies CASSFLERAEQFF.

J is TRBJ1-4 and V is TRBV11-2, with TRBD1 as a possible D gene (5 bases). The germline V and J ends were trimmed by 4 bases and 9 bases, with 21 bases remaining between them. The germline gives CDR1 SGHAT, CDR2 FQNNGV. The CDR3 has 16 residues. CDR3 sequence: CASSSVWGPRAKKLFF. In DNA, the CDR3 is TGTGCCAGCAGCTCCGTGTGGGGACCGAGGGCGAAAAAACTGTTTTTT.

The V gene is TRBV7-2, the J gene TRBJ2-5; either TRBD1 or TRBD2 may supply D (5 bases each). V lost 2 bases and J 5 bases, leaving 15 bases between the germline ends. Germline V lookup: CDR1 SGHTA, CDR2 FQGNSA. This CDR3 has 15 residues. CDR3 region: CASSLYGDPFETQYF. Here the CDR3 DNA reads TGTGCCAGCAGCTTATACGGGGACCCCTTTGAGACCCAGTACTTC.

V and J are TRBV28 and TRBJ1-3; TRBD1 is a possible D gene (6 bases). The germline gives CDR1 MDHEN, CDR2 SYDVKM. The ends were cut back, 4 bases at V and 4 bases at J, with 11 bases in the middle. The CDR3 consists of 14 residues. Here the CDR3 reads CASSSTGFGNTIYF. The DNA of the CDR3 is TGTGCCAGCAGTTCAACAGGGTTCGGAAACACCATATATTTT. The whole variable domain, remainder taken from reference TRBV28 and TRBJ1-3, is DVKVTQSSRYLVKRTGEKVFLECVQDMDHENMFWYRQDPGLGLRLIYFSYDVKMKEKGDIPEGYSVSREKKERFSLILESASTNQTSMYLCASSSTGFGNTIYFGEGSWLTVV.

The gene calls are TRBV9 and TRBJ2-7; the match to TRBD2 covers 10 bases. This CDR3 comprises 16 residues. With 3 bases clipped from V and 3 bases from J, the junction kept 9 bases outside the gene matches. CDR1 is SGDLS, CDR2 YYNGEE, per germline. Here the CDR3 reads CASSEDVLAGVYEQYF. The DNA for the CDR3 is TGTGCCAGCAGCGAAGACGTGCTAGCGGGGGTCTACGAGCAGTACTTC.

The chain employs TRBV21-1 and TRBJ2-2; TRBD2, the D gene given by the table, was not confirmed from the DNA. TRBV21-1 is annotated as a pseudogene. This CDR3 region has 12 residues. The CDR3 region has the DNA TGTGCCAGCAGCAAGTCCTGTTGGGAGCTGTTTTTT. Translation gives CASSKSCWELFF.

This rearrangement joins TRBV6-8 to TRBJ1-5; 8 bases are shared with TRBD1. J was trimmed by 2 bases and V by 2 bases; bases with no gene match: 8. CDR3 length: 17 amino acids. Germline assignment: CDR1 MNHGY and CDR2 SAAAGT. In nucleotides, the CDR3 is TGTGCCAGCAGTTACCAACAGGGGGTCGATGGCAATCAGCCCCAGCATTTT. Translation gives CASSYQQGVDGNQPQHF.

The J gene is TRBJ2-2, the V gene TRBV6-5, with D tentatively TRBD2 (5 bases). Germline V CDR1 and CDR2: MNHEY, SVGAGI. V was clipped by 7 bases and J by 4 bases, with 7 bases between them. The CDR3 sequence is 12 residues long. Written as DNA, the CDR3 is TGTGCCAGCAATCGGGGCACCGGGGAGCTGTTTTTT. Encoded protein: CASNRGTGELFF.

The V gene is TRBV11-1, the J gene TRBJ1-2; the D gene is possibly TRBD1 (6 bases). CDR3 size: 15 residues. Germline V gene data show CDR1 as SGHAT and CDR2 as FQDESV (reference sequence). Deletions cut 5 bases from V and 0 bases from J, with 13 bases between. The CDR3 DNA sequence: TGTGCCAGCAGCCCACGGGGACACCCTAACTATGGCTACACCTTC. Amino acid sequence: CASSPRGHPNYGYTF. The complete variable domain, with remaining parts taken from reference TRBV11-1 and TRBJ1-2, reads EAEVAQSPRYKITEKSQAVAFWCDPISGHATLYWYRQILGQGPELLVQFQDESVVDDSQLPKDRFSAERLKGVDSTLKIQPAELGDSAMYLCASSPRGHPNYGYTFGSGTRLTVV.

This sequence joins TRBV30 and TRBJ1-1; D remains unclear. The germline V gene encodes CDR1 GTSNPN and CDR2 SVGIG (reference sequence). Trimming stripped 3 bases from V and 8 bases from J, with 13 bases between. The CDR3 covers 12 residues. This CDR3 is CAWSNVFSEAFF. The CDR3, as DNA: TGTGCCTGGAGCAACGTTTTCTCAGAAGCTTTCTTT.

V gene TRBV10-2 combines with J gene TRBJ1-1; D uncertain. Between the trimmed V and J ends, which lost 1 base and 0 bases, there was a span of 12 bases. The length of the CDR3 is 16 residues. Germline CDR1 reads WSHSY; CDR2 reads SAAADI. The CDR3 spells CASSEYLGLMNTEAFF. In DNA, the CDR3 is TGCGCCAGCAGTGAGTACCTCGGGCTCATGAACACTGAAGCTTTCTTT.

V usage is TRBV11-2 and J usage is TRBJ2-3, with D uncertain. Germline V gene data show CDR1 as SGHAT and CDR2 as FQNNGV. This CDR3 contains 13 residues. Trimming shortened V by 2 bases and J by 8 bases, and 11 bases separated the two germline ends. The CDR3 protein is CASSLQVDGTQYF. CDR3 DNA: TGTGCCAGCAGCTTACAAGTGGACGGTACGCAGTATTTT.

CDR3 loop: CASSQAAGTGHTGELFF. For the CDR3, the DNA is TGCGCCAGCAGCCAAGCCGCCGGGACTGGACACACCGGGGAGCTGTTTTTT. The V and J genes are TRBV4-3 and TRBJ2-2; the D gene is possibly TRBD2 (6 bases). CDR3 size: 17 residues. Trimming took off 1 base at V and 3 bases at J, with 15 bases between the two ends. The germline gives CDR1 LGHNA, CDR2 YSLEER.

The genes are TRBV4-3 and TRBJ1-1; 7 nucleotides line up with TRBD1. CDR1 is LGHNA, CDR2 YSLEER, per germline. The junction had 10 bases not matched to a gene; V was cut back by 0 bases and J by 0 bases. The length of the CDR3 is 18 residues. The CDR3, as DNA: TGCGCCAGCAGCCAAGATCTGGGCAGGGGGGATTTGAACACTGAAGCTTTCTTT. Amino acid sequence: CASSQDLGRGDLNTEAFF.

The chain joins TRBV18 to TRBJ1-3, with 8 bases lining up with TRBD1. This CDR3 comprises 16 residues. Germline assignment: CDR1 KGHSH and CDR2 LQKENI. Trimming removed 2 bases from V and 4 bases from J; junction bases left unmatched: 7. The CDR3 loop is CASSPARGQGGNTIYF. The DNA of the CDR3 is TGTGCCAGCTCACCAGCCAGAGGACAGGGAGGAAACACCATATATTTT.

By share of the sample, this clone is medium-sized. The rearrangement joins TRBV2 to TRBJ2-1, with D possibly being TRBD1 (5 bases). This CDR3 region has 15 residues. CDR1 and CDR2 (germline): SNHLY, FYNNEI. V lost 3 bases and J lost 7, with 16 bases in between. The CDR3 loop reads CASSDATVLPNEQFF. Written as DNA, the CDR3 is TGTGCCAGCAGTGATGCGACAGTCCTCCCGAATGAGCAGTTCTTC.

This clone appeared a single time. The chain recombines TRBV30 with TRBJ2-7; 9 bases are shared with TRBD1. The trim removed 5 bases at V and 3 bases at J, leaving 2 bases unmatched. This CDR3 is 12 amino acids long. Germline V gene sequence: CDR1 GTSNPN, CDR2 SVGIG (reference sequence). The CDR3 spells CAWDRGGYEQYF. The CDR3, as DNA: TGTGCCTGGGACAGGGGGGGCTACGAGCAGTACTTC.

This sequence joins TRBV10-3 and TRBJ2-2, with a possible D match to TRBD1 (5 bases). CDR1 and CDR2 from the germline V gene are ENHRY and SYGVKD. There are 14 residues in the CDR3. The V gene lost 6 bases and the J gene lost 4 bases, with 12 bases spanning the gap. The CDR3 DNA is TGTGCCATCAGGGCCTCAGGGTCCACCGGGGAGCTGTTTTTT. Protein: CAIRASGSTGELFF.